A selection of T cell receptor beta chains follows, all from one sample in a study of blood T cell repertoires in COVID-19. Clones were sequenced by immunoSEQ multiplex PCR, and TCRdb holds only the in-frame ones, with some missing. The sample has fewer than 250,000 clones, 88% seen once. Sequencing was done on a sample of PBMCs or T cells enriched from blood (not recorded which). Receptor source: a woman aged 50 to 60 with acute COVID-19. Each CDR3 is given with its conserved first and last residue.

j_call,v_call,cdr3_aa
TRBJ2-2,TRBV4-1,CASSHLGGRITGELFF
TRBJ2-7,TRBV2,CANQVGTGRYEQYF
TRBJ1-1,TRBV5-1,CASSLESGDTEAFF
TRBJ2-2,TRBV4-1,CASSQGTSGTLTGELFF
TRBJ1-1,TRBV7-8,CASSSFGNLNTEAFF
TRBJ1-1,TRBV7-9,CASSLPTGQVTEAFF
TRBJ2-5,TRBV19,CASSPVRQETQYF
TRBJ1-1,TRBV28,CASSLQTGVYTEAFF
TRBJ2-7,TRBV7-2,CASSLVAAGDRYEQYF
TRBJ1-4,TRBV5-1,CASSIGTANEKLFF
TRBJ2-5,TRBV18,CASSPQGVETQYF
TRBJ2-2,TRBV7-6,CASSYLAWTPTTRELFF
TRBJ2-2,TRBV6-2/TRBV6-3,CASSYMGPTGELFF
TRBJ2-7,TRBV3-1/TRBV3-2,CASSHGLAGVGEQYF
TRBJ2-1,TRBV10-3,CAISSGRAYNEQFF
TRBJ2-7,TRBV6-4,CASSRGVYEQYF
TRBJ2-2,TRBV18,CASSYLQGSGTGELFF
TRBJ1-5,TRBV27,CASSLLGTPSSNQPQHF
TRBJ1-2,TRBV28,CASSGTGRYGYTF
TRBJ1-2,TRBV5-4,CASSYLRGSDGYTF
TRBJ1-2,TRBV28,CASRRQNYGYTF
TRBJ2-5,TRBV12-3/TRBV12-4,CASNPGTVETQYF
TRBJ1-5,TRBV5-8,CASSLDDMFNQPQHF
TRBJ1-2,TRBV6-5,CASSYSSGQGPYGYTF
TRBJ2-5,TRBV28,CASTSAGETQYF
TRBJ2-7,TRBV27,CASKRAGSYEQYF
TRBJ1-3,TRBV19,CASSIAGTLMGASSGNTIYF
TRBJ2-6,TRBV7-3,CASSPPDAVSGANVLTF
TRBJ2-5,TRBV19,CASRTSGGAGETQYF
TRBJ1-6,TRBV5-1,CASSLVTGYNSPLHF
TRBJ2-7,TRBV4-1,CASSQDETEGYEQYF
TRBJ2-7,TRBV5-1,CASRPGQTYEQYF
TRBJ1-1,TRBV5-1,CASSWTANTEAFF
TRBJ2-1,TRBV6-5,CASMKTGGSYNEQFF
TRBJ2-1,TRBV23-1,CASSPPGDRGYNEQFF
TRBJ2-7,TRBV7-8,CASSLGLAIYEQYF
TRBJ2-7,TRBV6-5,CASSLTGLTYEQYF
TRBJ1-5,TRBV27,CASQGFNQPQHF